The 31 T cell receptor beta chains in this list originate from one sample, sequenced in a study of metastatic and nonmetastatic thyroid tumors. TCRdb ran MiXCR on the PCR reads. Of about 38,000 clones in the sample, about half were seen once. Thyroid surgery had not been preceded by any treatment in any patient. Sequencing was performed on tumor tissue. The receptors derive from a male donor with papillary thyroid cancer or a benign thyroid nodule (not recorded which). Some clones in this sample may be carry-over from other donors' samples.

In DNA, the CDR3 is TGCGCCATCGGTATTGGGGGATCCTACGAGCAGTACTTC. It codes for CAIGIGGSYEQYF. J is TRBJ2-7 and V is TRBV5-1; D may correspond to TRBD1 or TRBD2 (5 bases each). This CDR3 region has 13 residues. The germline CDR1 and CDR2 sequences are SGHRS and YFSETQ. V gave up 9 bases and J gave up 1 base, with 14 bases separating them.

There are a few counts of this clone. V usage is TRBV10-2 and J usage is TRBJ2-1; 11 bases fit TRBD2. V lost 2 bases to trimming and J lost 9 bases; unmatched junction nucleotides: 6. The germline V gene has CDR1 WSHSY and CDR2 SAAADI. The CDR3 covers 15 residues. The CDR3 DNA reads TGCGCCAGCAGTGAGACTAGCGGGAGTTGGGGTGAGCAGTTCTTC. As protein: CASSETSGSWGEQFF.

A few counts support this clone. V usage is TRBV12-3 or TRBV12-4 and J usage is TRBJ2-5; 7 nucleotides align to TRBD1. V shed 1 base, J shed 5 bases, and the junction held 4 bases outside the gene matches. This CDR3 comprises 14 residues. This chain's CDR3 is CASSLGTGGETQYF. The CDR3 DNA is TGTGCCAGCAGTTTAGGGACAGGAGGTGAGACCCAGTACTTC.

The rearrangement joins TRBV5-1 to TRBJ2-1; possibly TRBD1 for D (6 bases). The V gene lost 6 bases and the J gene lost 2 bases, with 12 bases spanning the gap. The CDR3 is 14 amino acids. Germline loops: CDR1 SGHRS, CDR2 YFSETQ. The CDR3 DNA is TGCGCCAGCACCTTCCGGGACACCTACAATGAGCAGTTCTTC. This translates into CASTFRDTYNEQFF.

The chain carries TRBV3-1 and TRBJ2-5; perhaps D is TRBD1 or TRBD2 (5 bases each). Trimming removed 4 bases from V and 5 bases from J, with 5 bases in between. The CDR3 runs to 11 residues. The germline V gene has CDR1 LGHDT and CDR2 YNNKEL (reference sequence). The CDR3, as DNA: TGTGCCAGCAGCCGGGGGGAGACCCAGTACTTC. Its protein product is CASSRGETQYF.

The chain links TRBV7-3 to TRBJ2-1, with 13 bases lining up with TRBD2. The J segment lost 6 bases and the V segment lost 5 bases, leaving 10 bases of the junction unmatched. Germline loops: CDR1 SGHTA, CDR2 FQGTGA. CDR3 length: 17 amino acids. The CDR3 sequence: CASSLKSGLAGANEQFF. As DNA, the CDR3 is TGTGCCAGCAGCCTCAAATCCGGACTAGCGGGAGCCAATGAGCAGTTCTTC.

V gene TRBV4-2 combines with J gene TRBJ2-7, with 7 nucleotides matching TRBD2. The V segment lost 0 bases and the J segment 2 bases; nucleotides outside the gene matches: 7. Per germline, CDR1 LGHNA and CDR2 YNFKEQ. There are 16 residues in the CDR3. CDR3 sequence reads: CASSQDLEGGTYEQYF. The CDR3 DNA sequence: TGTGCCAGCAGCCAAGATCTCGAGGGAGGGACCTACGAGCAGTACTTC.

The chain uses TRBV2 and TRBJ2-3, with a tentative D call TRBD1 (6 bases). Trimming removed 5 bases at V and 0 bases at J, with 15 bases between. The CDR3 has 16 amino acids. Per germline, CDR1 SNHLY and CDR2 FYNNEI. The CDR3 sequence: CASSTARTASTDTQYF. Here the CDR3 DNA reads TGTGCCAGCAGTACAGCTAGGACAGCTAGCACAGATACGCAGTATTTT.

The chain links TRBV30 to TRBJ2-7; no firm D call. V was cut by 0 bases and J by 0 bases, with 3 bases left in between. The CDR3 extends over 12 amino acids. From germline, CDR1 is GTSNPN and CDR2 SVGIG (reference sequence). The CDR3 loop is CAWSVLSYEQYF. The CDR3 DNA follows: TGTGCCTGGAGTGTACTCTCCTACGAGCAGTACTTC.

The chain combines TRBV7-3 with TRBJ2-2, with TRBD2 matching over 8 bases. The V gene's germline CDR1 is SGHTA and CDR2 FQGTGA. Trimming took 7 bases from V and 5 from J; bases not matched to a gene: 12. The CDR3 loop spans 16 amino acids. The CDR3: CASIHSGTRRTGELFF. The CDR3, as DNA: TGTGCCAGCATCCACTCTGGGACTAGAAGGACCGGGGAGCTGTTTTTT.

The chain employs TRBV20-1 and TRBJ1-1; possible D gene TRBD1, 6 bases. Germline CDR1 is DFQATT and CDR2 is SNEGSKA (reference sequence). The CDR3 has 12 amino acids. V was shortened by 5 bases and J by 8 bases, with 15 bases between the two germline ends. CDR3 sequence: CSAERGEIEAFF. CDR3 sequence (DNA): TGCAGTGCTGAAAGGGGGGAGATAGAAGCTTTCTTT.

There are a few counts of this clone. Other nucleotide sequences from this sample produce the same CDR3. The V and J genes are TRBV3-1 and TRBJ1-2, with D unresolved. Germline CDR1 reads LGHDT; CDR2 reads YNNKEL (reference sequence). Trimming stripped 4 bases from V and 4 bases from J, with 7 bases between. This CDR3 has 12 amino acids. The CDR3 DNA sequence: TGTGCCAGCAGCCCTCCTGGCTATGGCTACACCTTC. Translated: CASSPPGYGYTF.

CDR3: CASSRDRGTGNEQFF. For the CDR3, the DNA is TGTGCCAGCAGCCGGGACAGGGGTACGGGCAATGAGCAGTTCTTC. This rearrangement joins TRBV11-2 to TRBJ2-1; 10 bases align to TRBD1. The CDR3 spans 15 residues. V gave up 5 bases and J gave up 6 bases; unmatched junction bases: 7. Germline CDR1 is SGHAT and CDR2 is FQNNGV.

Only a few counts were recorded for this clone. V gene TRBV12-5 combines with J gene TRBJ1-2; the D is unclear. Trimming cost V 8 bases and J 0 bases, with 10 bases left between them. Germline V gene lookup returns CDR1 LGHNT and CDR2 FRNRAP. The CDR3 extends over 13 amino acids. CDR3 nucleotide sequence: TGTGCTAGTTCCCTGCAGACTAACTATGGCTACACCTTC. It is translated as CASSLQTNYGYTF.

The rearrangement uses TRBV30 and TRBJ1-5; 10 nucleotides align to TRBD1. CDR1 GTSNPN and CDR2 SVGIG come from the germline V gene (reference sequence). This CDR3 region has 16 residues. V dropped 0 bases and J dropped 4; count of bases not matched to a gene: 6. In DNA form, the CDR3 reads TGTGCCTGGAGTGTTCGACAGGGGGCCACTAATCAGCCCCAGCATTTT. It codes for CAWSVRQGATNQPQHF.

There are a few counts of this clone. The CDR3, as DNA: TGTGCCAGCAGTTTAGGCGCTGGGGGTCTTGCTGGGGCCAACGTCCTGACTTTC. This codes for CASSLGAGGLAGANVLTF. The rearrangement links TRBV28 to TRBJ2-6; D is tentatively TRBD1 or TRBD2 (5 bases each). Germline V lookup: CDR1 MDHEN, CDR2 SYDVKM. CDR3 length: 18 amino acids. V gave up 2 bases and J gave up 2 bases, with 16 bases separating them. The full variable domain, in which reference TRBV28 and TRBJ2-6 provide the parts outside the CDR3, is DVKVTQSSRYLVKRTGEKVFLECVQDMDHENMFWYRQDPGLGLRLIYFSYDVKMKEKGDIPEGYSVSREKKERFSLILESASTNQTSMYLCASSLGAGGLAGANVLTFGAGSRLTVL.

This clone was observed a handful of times. The CDR3 is CAWRSRGFLNEQYF. For the CDR3, the DNA is TGTGCCTGGAGATCGCGGGGTTTTTTAAACGAGCAGTACTTC. This chain connects TRBV30 to TRBJ2-7; possible D gene TRBD2, 6 bases. The CDR3 runs to 14 residues. Trimming cost V 3 bases and J 5 bases, with 17 bases left between them. CDR1 is GTSNPN, CDR2 SVGIG, per germline (reference sequence).

The chain joins TRBV7-8 to TRBJ1-3, with unresolved D. The germline V and J ends were trimmed by 1 base and 0 bases, with 4 bases remaining between them. The CDR3 runs 14 residues. CDR1 and CDR2 from the germline V gene are SGHVS and FQNEAQ. The DNA of the CDR3 is TGTGCCAGCAGCTTAGACAGCTCTGGAAACACCATATATTTT. This translates into CASSLDSSGNTIYF.

As concerns this clone: Germline and junction disagree at one end, which may indicate a read error. The rearrangement joins TRBV25-1 to TRBJ2-2; D perhaps matches TRBD1 (6 bases). This CDR3 has 14 amino acids. Germline CDR1 reads MGHDK; CDR2 reads SYGVNS. CDR3 protein: CASSEGHDTVELFF. The CDR3 region has the DNA TGTGCCAGCAGTGAGGGACATGACACCGTGGAGCTGTTTTTT.

This chain uses TRBV14 with TRBJ1-3, with unresolved D. Germline assignment: CDR1 SGHDN and CDR2 FVKESK. This CDR3 is 15 amino acids long. V was shortened by 1 base and J by 0 bases, with 7 bases between the two germline ends. CDR3 sequence reads: CASSQARLSGNTIYF. CDR3 DNA: TGTGCCAGCAGCCAAGCCCGACTCTCTGGAAACACCATATATTTT.

There are many counts of this clone. The V call is TRBV6-2 or TRBV6-3, the J call TRBJ2-7; D perhaps matches TRBD1 (6 bases). The V end lost 2 bases, the J end lost 3 bases, and 8 bases lay between the germline ends. The CDR3 loop spans 13 amino acids. Per the germline V gene, CDR1 is MNHEY and CDR2 is SVGEGT. Here the CDR3 reads CASSYGQIYEQYF. The DNA of the CDR3 is TGTGCCAGCAGTTACGGACAGATCTACGAGCAGTACTTC.

The V call is TRBV11-1, the J call TRBJ1-1; D gene ambiguous. V dropped 4 bases and J dropped 2 bases, with 14 bases sitting between them. Germline CDR1 reads SGHAT; CDR2 reads FQDESV (reference sequence). This CDR3 spans 15 amino acids. The chain's CDR3 is CASSWGGSGNTEAFF. In nucleotides, the CDR3 is TGTGCCAGCAGCTGGGGAGGCAGTGGCAACACTGAAGCTTTCTTT.

J is TRBJ2-1 and V is TRBV7-2; a weak D match, TRBD1 (6 bases). The CDR3 has 13 amino acids. Germline V CDR1 and CDR2: SGHTA, FQGNSA. With 7 bases removed from V and 5 bases from J, the gap between germline ends came to 12 bases. The CDR3 spells CASTLDRNNEQFF. CDR3 coding DNA: TGTGCCAGCACCTTGGACAGAAACAATGAGCAGTTCTTC.

The V gene is TRBV2, the J gene TRBJ1-1, with D tentatively TRBD1 (5 bases). From germline, CDR1 is SNHLY and CDR2 FYNNEI. Trimming removed 8 bases at V and 1 base at J, with 14 bases between. This CDR3 region has 14 residues. The DNA for the CDR3 is TGTGCCAGCGAGAGCCAGGGCCGGAACACTGAAGCTTTCTTT. Translated: CASESQGRNTEAFF. The whole variable domain, remainder taken from reference TRBV2 and TRBJ1-1, is EPEVTQTPSHQVTQMGQEVILRCVPISNHLYFYWYRQILGQKVEFLVSFYNNEISEKSEIFDDQFSVERPDGSNFTLKIRSTKLEDSAMYFCASESQGRNTEAFFGQGTRLTVV.

This clone has just one count. J is TRBJ1-1 and V is TRBV20-1; D is undetermined. The length of the CDR3 is 12 residues. CDR1 is DFQATT and CDR2 is SNEGSKA in the germline V gene (reference sequence). With 0 bases removed from V and 4 bases from J, the gap between germline ends came to 6 bases. The CDR3 protein is CSARDGTTEAFF. CDR3 bases: TGCAGTGCTAGAGATGGTACCACTGAAGCTTTCTTT.

This clone was observed a few times. This sequence joins TRBV28 and TRBJ2-7; the D gene is possibly TRBD2 (7 bases). The CDR3 spans 14 residues. V lost 7 bases, J lost 3 bases, and 16 bases lay in between. CDR1 MDHEN and CDR2 SYDVKM come from the germline V gene. The CDR3 sequence is CASNTQGRVYEQYF. CDR3 sequence (DNA): TGTGCCAGCAATACTCAGGGGAGGGTCTACGAGCAGTACTTC.

This clone has only a few counts. J is TRBJ2-5 and V is TRBV19; TRBD2 agrees at 9 bases. This CDR3 spans 13 amino acids. Trimming removed 4 bases from V and 4 bases from J; junction bases left unmatched: 1. The germline V gene has CDR1 LNHDA and CDR2 SQIVND (reference sequence). As DNA, the CDR3 is TGTGCCAGTAGTACAGCGGGAGGAGAGACCCAGTACTTC. It codes for CASSTAGGETQYF.

This clone was observed once. The chain has TRBV4-1 and TRBJ2-7; D is undetermined. The germline CDR1 and CDR2 sequences are MGHRA and YSYEKL. V was cut by 2 bases and J by 6 bases, with 17 bases left in between. The CDR3 runs to 15 residues. CDR3 amino acids: CASSQLILHSSEQYF. As DNA, the CDR3 is TGCGCCAGCAGCCAACTTATTTTACATTCAAGCGAGCAGTACTTC.

V is TRBV28 and J is TRBJ2-5, with 11 bases matching TRBD2. This CDR3 has 19 amino acids. V was clipped by 6 bases and J by 3 bases; unmatched bases: 18. CDR1 MDHEN and CDR2 SYDVKM come from the germline V gene. The CDR3 nucleotides read TGTGCCAGCAGGGGGACTAGCGGAAATCCACCCCTGCACGAAGAGACCCAGTACTTC. The encoded protein is CASRGTSGNPPLHEETQYF.

This clone was seen a few times. The chain employs TRBV19 and TRBJ2-2, with 8 bases fitting TRBD1. Trimming took 6 bases from V and 1 from J; bases not matched to a gene: 7. CDR1 and CDR2 from the germline V gene are LNHDA and SQIVND (reference sequence). The CDR3 extends over 16 amino acids. CDR3 in amino acids: CASRSRDRMNTGELFF. As DNA, the CDR3 is TGTGCCAGTAGGAGCCGGGACAGGATGAACACCGGGGAGCTGTTTTTT.

The table lists this clone with a few counts. V and J are TRBV20-1 and TRBJ1-2, with 9 nucleotides matching TRBD1. The germline V gene encodes CDR1 DFQATT and CDR2 SNEGSKA (reference sequence). There are 13 residues in the CDR3. The J segment lost 8 bases and the V segment lost 5 bases, leaving 9 bases of the junction unmatched. As DNA, the CDR3 is TGCAGTGCTGTGACAGGGGGGTTCGCGGGCTACACCTTC. Translation gives CSAVTGGFAGYTF.